These T cell receptor beta chains were read from a single sample in a study of T cell repertoires in cytomegalovirus infection. TCRdb called the reads again in MiXCR, with one record for every CDR3 protein. The sample includes around 300,000 distinct CDR3 sequences, about 20% of them seen just once. Antigens for these TCRs are unknown. The sample here was cultured PBMCs, taken from culture after CMV antigen stimulation. The receptors were sampled from a human donor in good health (CMV status not recorded). Some clones in this sample may be carry-over from other donors' samples. The CDR3 runs from the conserved cysteine through the conserved F or W. The D gene is left open where the match is weak. Clone size is not always given. Where it is, it says once, few, many or a class for expanded clones.

TRBV20-1,-,TRBJ2-6,-,15,CSARDAVSGANVLTF,TGCAGTGCTAGAGACGCCGTTTCTGGGGCCAACGTCCTGACTTTC
TRBV7-2,many,TRBJ2-7,TRBD2,19,CASSLLRLAGGYTSYEQYF,TGTGCCAGCAGCTTACTGAGACTAGCGGGAGGATACACATCCTACGAGCAGTACTTC
TRBV2,-,TRBJ1-5,-,12,CASRSPGQPQHF,TGTGCCAGCAGGAGTCCAGGCCAGCCCCAGCATTTT
TRBV12-3/TRBV12-4,-,TRBJ1-1,TRBD1,17,CASSPGGQGLLNTEAFF,TGTGCCAGCAGTCCCGGGGGACAGGGACTCCTGAACACTGAAGCTTTCTTT
TRBV4-1,few,TRBJ2-1,TRBD2,12,CASSHPSGEQFF,TGCGCCAGCAGCCACCCTAGCGGGGAGCAGTTCTTC
TRBV6-5,-,TRBJ2-5,TRBD1,15,CASSRDRGLGETQYF,TGTGCCAGCAGTCGGGACAGGGGGCTGGGCGAGACCCAGTACTTC
TRBV15,few,TRBJ2-3,-,12,CATSRISDTQYF,TGTGCCACCAGCAGGATTTCGGATACGCAGTATTTT
TRBV24-1,few,TRBJ2-5,TRBD1,16,CATSDRRDSYKETQYF,TGTGCCACCAGTGATCGACGGGACAGTTACAAAGAGACCCAGTACTTC
TRBV7-8,many,TRBJ2-1,-,13,CASSLKAYNEQFF,TGTGCCAGCAGCTTAAAAGCGTACAATGAGCAGTTCTTC
TRBV7-2,many,TRBJ1-4,-,14,CASSKGPLGEKLFF,TGTGCCAGCAGCAAAGGCCCCTTGGGGGAAAAACTGTTTTTT
TRBV14,-,TRBJ2-3,TRBD2,18,CASSQKLAGASSTDTQYF,TGTGCCAGCAGCCAAAAGCTAGCGGGGGCGTCTTCCACAGATACGCAGTATTTT
TRBV27,many,TRBJ1-1,-,15,CASSLYRGMNTEAFF,TGTGCCAGCAGTTTATACAGAGGGATGAACACTGAAGCTTTCTTT
TRBV6-6,few,TRBJ2-5,TRBD2,14,CASSSISGRETQYF,TGTGCCAGCAGTTCCATAAGCGGGAGAGAGACCCAGTACTTC
TRBV5-4,-,TRBJ1-1,-,14,CASSPRTRGAEAFF,TGTGCCAGCAGCCCCCGGACCAGAGGCGCTGAAGCTTTCTTT
TRBV7-9,many,TRBJ2-1,TRBD2,16,CASSLVRLAVYNEQFF,TGTGCCAGCAGCTTAGTGAGACTAGCGGTTTACAATGAGCAGTTCTTC
TRBV29-1,-,TRBJ2-1,TRBD2,14,CSVDGGSSYNEQFF,TGCAGCGTTGATGGCGGGAGCTCCTACAATGAGCAGTTCTTC
TRBV7-2,-,TRBJ1-2,-,14,CASSFRGGDRGYTF,TGTGCCAGCAGCTTCCGCGGGGGGGATCGCGGCTACACCTTC
TRBV7-8,-,TRBJ2-1,-,16,CASSDKRGNIYNEQFF,TGTGCCAGCAGCGACAAGAGAGGCAACATTTACAATGAGCAGTTCTTC
TRBV7-9,few,TRBJ2-3,TRBD2,15,CASSLGLADTDTQYF,TGTGCCAGCAGCTTAGGACTAGCGGACACAGATACGCAGTATTTT
TRBV19,-,TRBJ2-1,TRBD2,15,CASSHSGPVFNEQFF,TGTGCCAGTAGCCATAGCGGGCCCGTCTTCAATGAGCAGTTCTTC